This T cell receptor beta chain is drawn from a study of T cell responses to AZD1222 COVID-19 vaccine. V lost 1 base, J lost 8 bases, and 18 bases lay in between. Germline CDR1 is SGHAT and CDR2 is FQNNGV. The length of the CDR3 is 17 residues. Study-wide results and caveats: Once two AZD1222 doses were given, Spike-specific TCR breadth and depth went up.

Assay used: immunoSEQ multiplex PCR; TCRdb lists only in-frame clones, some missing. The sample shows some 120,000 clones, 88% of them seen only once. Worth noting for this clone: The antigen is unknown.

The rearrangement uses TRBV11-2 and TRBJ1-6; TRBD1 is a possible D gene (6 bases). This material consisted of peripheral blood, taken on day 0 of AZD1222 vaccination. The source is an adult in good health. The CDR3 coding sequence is TGTGCCAGCAGCTTAGTTAGGAGGGGGGAATCGGATTCACCCCTCCACTTT. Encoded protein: CASSLVRRGESDSPLHF.